The rows below give T cell receptor beta chains drawn from one sample of a study of blood T cell repertoires in COVID-19. TCRdb's table, derived via immunoSEQ multiplex PCR, lists solely in-frame clones and lacks some. The sample carries 30,000 to 35,000 clones, around 85% recorded once. The sequenced sample consisted of peripheral blood. These receptor sequences come from a human donor with acute or convalescent COVID-19. The donor label of this sample is uncertain. The CDR3 runs from the conserved cysteine through the conserved F or W. The order of the fields is clone size, CDR3 length, J gene, V gene, D gene, CDR3 DNA, CDR3 protein. D genes are given only for firm matches. Rows give clone size only sometimes, using once, few, many, or a class for an expanded clone.

NA 17 TRBJ2-3 TRBV30 TRBD2 TGTGCCTGGAGTTTCTCGACTAGCCTACGCCCGACAGATACGCAGTATTTT CAWSFSTSLRPTDTQYF
NA 16 TRBJ2-3 TRBV18 NA TGTGCCAGCTCACCACCGCCAGGGGCAGGCACAGATACGCAGTATTTT CASSPPPGAGTDTQYF
NA 15 TRBJ1-1 TRBV27 TRBD1 TGTGCCAGCAGTGCCGGGGACAGACAGAACACTGAAGCTTTCTTT CASSAGDRQNTEAFF
NA 15 TRBJ1-3 TRBV7-9 NA TGTGCCAGCAGCCCCCCGCCCAGGTTCGGAAACACCATATATTTT CASSPPPRFGNTIYF
NA 18 TRBJ1-1 TRBV4-1 NA TGCGCCAGCAGACAACTGGTCGTCGGGTCGAGACGGGGCACTGAAGCTTTCTTT CASRQLVVGSRRGTEAFF
NA 18 TRBJ2-5 TRBV19 TRBD1 TGTGCCAGTAGTATAGATCGTGGAGGACAGGGGTCCCAAGAGACCCAGTACTTC CASSIDRGGQGSQETQYF
NA 17 TRBJ2-2 TRBV24-1 TRBD1 TGTGCCACCAGTGAATTCGCAGGGGGCGGGAACACCGGGGAGCTGTTTTTT CATSEFAGGGNTGELFF
NA 17 TRBJ2-5 TRBV3-1/TRBV3-2 TRBD2 TGTGCCAGCAGCCAAACGTCGAGGAATTGGGAGGGGGAGACCCAGTACTTC CASSQTSRNWEGETQYF
once 15 TRBJ2-7 TRBV5-1 TRBD2 TGCGCCAGCAGCTTGTTAGCGGGAGAAGCCTACGAGCAGTACTTC CASSLLAGEAYEQYF
few 17 TRBJ1-6 TRBV7-2 TRBD1 TGTGCCAGCAGCCCGGACACTGGGACAGGGTATAATTCACCCCTCCACTTT CASSPDTGTGYNSPLHF
NA 15 TRBJ1-6 TRBV2 TRBD1 TGTGCCAGCAGTGTCCAGGGGGTGTCAAATTCACCCCTCCACTTT CASSVQGVSNSPLHF
once 15 TRBJ2-2 TRBV7-3 NA TGTGCCAGCAGCCCAACGACAGCGAACACCGGGGAGCTGTTTTTT CASSPTTANTGELFF
NA 14 TRBJ1-1 TRBV3-1/TRBV3-2 TRBD1 TGTGCCAGCAGCAACGGACAGGTGAACACTGAAGCTTTCTTT CASSNGQVNTEAFF
NA 16 TRBJ2-4 TRBV4-1 NA TGCGCCAGCAGCCAACCTCTACAGGGCGCCAAAAACATTCAGTACTTC CASSQPLQGAKNIQYF
NA 14 TRBJ1-2 TRBV5-6 NA TGTGCCAGCAGCTTGGGAGCGGGTAACTATGGCTACACCTTC CASSLGAGNYGYTF
once 15 TRBJ2-7 TRBV6-6 TRBD2 TGTGCCAGCAGTTACGCTAGCGGGACCACCTACGAGCAGTACTTC CASSYASGTTYEQYF
NA 12 TRBJ2-4 TRBV28 NA TGTGCCAGCAGTTACAGGGTTGGCATTCAGTACTTC CASSYRVGIQYF
NA 17 TRBJ1-4 TRBV5-5 TRBD1 TGTGCCAGCAGCTCCGGGACAGGGGGAGTTCACGTGGAAAAACTGTTTTTT CASSSGTGGVHVEKLFF
NA 16 TRBJ2-3 TRBV5-4 NA TGTGCCAGCAGCTTGATGAGGGACTCCGGCACAGATACGCAGTATTTT CASSLMRDSGTDTQYF
NA 13 TRBJ2-1 TRBV7-2 NA TGTGCCAGCAGCTCCCCCTCGGTGAATGAGCAGTTCTTC CASSSPSVNEQFF
NA 13 TRBJ2-5 TRBV10-2 TRBD1 TGCGCCAGCAGCCTCGACAGGGCGGAGACCCAGTACTTC CASSLDRAETQYF
NA 13 TRBJ1-6 TRBV3-1/TRBV3-2 TRBD1 TGTGCCATCGGACAGGGCTATAATTCACCCCTCCACTTT CAIGQGYNSPLHF
NA 15 TRBJ1-4 TRBV18 NA TGTGCCAGCTCTCAGGGAGGAGGAGCTAATGAAAAACTGTTTTTT CASSQGGGANEKLFF
NA 15 TRBJ2-7 TRBV6-1 NA TGTGCCAGCAGTGAAAGTTCAATACAAACCTACGAGCAGTACTTC CASSESSIQTYEQYF
NA 12 TRBJ2-7 TRBV18 NA TGTGCCAGCTCACGGAGGGGCGGTGAGCAGTACTTC CASSRRGGEQYF
once 14 TRBJ2-1 TRBV3-1/TRBV3-2 TRBD2 TGTGCCAGCAGCCAAAGCGGGAGTAGCAATGAGCAGTTCTTC CASSQSGSSNEQFF